This T cell receptor (beta chain) came from a study of OX40 agonist ivuxolimab in advanced cancers. Method: immunoSEQ multiplex PCR; TCRdb's copy keeps in-frame clones and lacks some. Here the sample spans fewer than 60,000 clones, 60% to 80% being singletons. This clone has only a few counts. Trimming removed 4 bases at V and 6 bases at J, with 31 bases between. The CDR3 totals 19 residues. Germline loops: CDR1 SGHDT, CDR2 YYEEEE. The TCR originated in an adult with an advanced solid tumor such as melanoma, head and neck, liver or kidney cancer. This material consisted of CD4+ or CD8+ T cells sorted from blood, taken in a trial of the OX40 agonist ivuxolimab. The chain employs TRBV5-6 and TRBJ1-1; D is unclear. CDR3 coding DNA: TGTGCCAGCAGCGTGTTATACTTGAGGTTTACCCCTTTTAAAGCTGAAGCTTTCTTT. Translating gives CASSVLYLRFTPFKAEAFF. The full variable domain, with the rest looked up from reference TRBV5-6 and TRBJ1-1, is DAGVTQSPTHLIKTRGQQVTLRCSPKSGHDTVSWYQQALGQGPQFIFQYYEEEERQRGNFPDRFSGHQFPNYSSELNVNALLLGDSALYLCASSVLYLRFTPFKAEAFFGQGTRLTVV.